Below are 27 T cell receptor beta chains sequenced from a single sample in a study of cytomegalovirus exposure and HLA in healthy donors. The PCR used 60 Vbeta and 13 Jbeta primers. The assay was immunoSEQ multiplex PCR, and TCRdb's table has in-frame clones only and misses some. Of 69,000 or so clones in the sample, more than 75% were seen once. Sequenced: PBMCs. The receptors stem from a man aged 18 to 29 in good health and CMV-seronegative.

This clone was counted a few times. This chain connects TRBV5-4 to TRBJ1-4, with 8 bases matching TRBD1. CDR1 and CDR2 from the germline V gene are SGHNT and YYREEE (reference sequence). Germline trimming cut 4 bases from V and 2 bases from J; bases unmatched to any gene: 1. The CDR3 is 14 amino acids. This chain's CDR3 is CASSRQGTNEKLFF. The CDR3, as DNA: TGTGCCAGCAGCCGACAGGGGACTAATGAAAAACTGTTTTTT.

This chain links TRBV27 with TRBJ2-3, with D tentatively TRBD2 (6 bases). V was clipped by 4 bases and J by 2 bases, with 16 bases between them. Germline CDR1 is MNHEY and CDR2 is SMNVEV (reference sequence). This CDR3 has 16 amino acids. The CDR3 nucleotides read TGTGCCAGCAGTTCCCTCCCGGGGGTTACCACAGATACGCAGTATTTT. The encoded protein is CASSSLPGVTTDTQYF.

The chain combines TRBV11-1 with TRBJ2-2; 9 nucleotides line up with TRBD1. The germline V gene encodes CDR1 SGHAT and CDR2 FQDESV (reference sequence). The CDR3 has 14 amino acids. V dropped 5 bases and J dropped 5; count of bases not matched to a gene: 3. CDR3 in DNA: TGTGCCAGCAGCCGAGGGACAGGGACCGGGGAGCTGTTTTTT. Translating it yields CASSRGTGTGELFF.

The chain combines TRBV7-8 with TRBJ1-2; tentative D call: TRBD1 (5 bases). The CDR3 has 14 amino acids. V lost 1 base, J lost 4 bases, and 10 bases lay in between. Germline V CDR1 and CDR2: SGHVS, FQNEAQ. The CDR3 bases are TGTGCCAGCAGCTTAGGGGGCGGTGGCTATGGCTACACCTTC. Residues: CASSLGGGGYGYTF.

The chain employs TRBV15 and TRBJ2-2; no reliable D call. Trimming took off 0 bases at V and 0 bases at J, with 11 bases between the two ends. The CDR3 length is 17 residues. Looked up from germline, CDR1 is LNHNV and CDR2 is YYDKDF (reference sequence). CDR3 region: CATSREIARANTGELFF. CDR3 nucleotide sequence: TGTGCCACCAGCAGAGAGATAGCACGAGCGAACACCGGGGAGCTGTTTTTT.

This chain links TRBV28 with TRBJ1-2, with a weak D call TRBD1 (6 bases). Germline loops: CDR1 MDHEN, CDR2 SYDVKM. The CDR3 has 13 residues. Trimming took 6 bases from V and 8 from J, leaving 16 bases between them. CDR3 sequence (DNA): TGTGCCAGCAGCCCCGGACAGACGATAGGCTACACCTTC. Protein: CASSPGQTIGYTF.

The CDR3 protein is CAWRAPDYFQETQYF. As DNA, the CDR3 is TGTGCCTGGAGGGCCCCGGACTATTTCCAAGAGACCCAGTACTTC. The chain links TRBV30 to TRBJ2-5; TRBD2 is a possible D gene (6 bases). Trimming stripped 3 bases from V and 1 base from J, with 15 bases between. The CDR3 is 15 residues long. Germline V gene lookup returns CDR1 GTSNPN and CDR2 SVGIG (reference sequence). Looking up the rest from reference TRBV30 and TRBJ2-5 gives the full variable domain: SQTIHQWPATLVQPVGSPLSLECTVEGTSNPNLYWYRQAAGRGLQLLFYSVGIGQISSEVPQNLSASRPQDRQFILSSKKLLLSDSGFYLCAWRAPDYFQETQYFGPGTRLLVL.

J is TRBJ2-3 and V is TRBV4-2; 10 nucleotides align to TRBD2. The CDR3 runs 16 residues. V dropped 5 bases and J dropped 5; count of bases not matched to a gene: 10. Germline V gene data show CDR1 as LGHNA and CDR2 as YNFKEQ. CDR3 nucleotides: TGTGCCAGCAGCTCCCAGCGGGGGGGCCGAGAAGATACGCAGTATTTT. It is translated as CASSSQRGGREDTQYF.

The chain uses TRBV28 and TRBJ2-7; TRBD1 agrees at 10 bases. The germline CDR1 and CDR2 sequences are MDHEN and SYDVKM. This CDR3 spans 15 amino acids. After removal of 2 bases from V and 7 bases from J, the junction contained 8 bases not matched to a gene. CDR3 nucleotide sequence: TGTGCCAGCAGTTTAGAAGGACAGGGGGAGCGGGAGCAGTACGTC. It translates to CASSLEGQGEREQYV.

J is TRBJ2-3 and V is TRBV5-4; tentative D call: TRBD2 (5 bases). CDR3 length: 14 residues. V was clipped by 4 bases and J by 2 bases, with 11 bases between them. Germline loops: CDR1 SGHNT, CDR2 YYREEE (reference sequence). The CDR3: CASSPAANTDTQYF. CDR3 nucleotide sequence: TGTGCCAGCAGCCCAGCGGCCAACACAGATACGCAGTATTTT. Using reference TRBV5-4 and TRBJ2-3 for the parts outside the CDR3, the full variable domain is ETGVTQSPTHLIKTRGQQVTLRCSSQSGHNTVSWYQQALGQGPQFIFQYYREEENGRGNFPPRFSGLQFPNYSSELNVNALELDDSALYLCASSPAANTDTQYFGPGTRLTVL.

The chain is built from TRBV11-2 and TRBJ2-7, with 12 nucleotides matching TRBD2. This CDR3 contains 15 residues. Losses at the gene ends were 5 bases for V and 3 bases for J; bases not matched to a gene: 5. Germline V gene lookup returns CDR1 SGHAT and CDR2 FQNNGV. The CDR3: CASSHPSGGVYEQYV. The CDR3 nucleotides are TGTGCCAGCAGCCATCCTAGCGGGGGGGTCTACGAGCAGTACGTC.

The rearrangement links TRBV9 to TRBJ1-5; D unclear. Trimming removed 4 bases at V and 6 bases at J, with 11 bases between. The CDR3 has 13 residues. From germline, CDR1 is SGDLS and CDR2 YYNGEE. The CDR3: CASSTRPGQPQHF. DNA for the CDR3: TGTGCCAGCAGCACGCGTCCAGGTCAGCCCCAGCATTTT.

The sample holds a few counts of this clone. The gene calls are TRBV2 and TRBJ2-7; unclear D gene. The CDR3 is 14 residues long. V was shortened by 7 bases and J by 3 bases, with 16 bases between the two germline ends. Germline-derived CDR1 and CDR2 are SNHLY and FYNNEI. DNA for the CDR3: TGTGCCAGCAACGACGGAGTGCCTCACTACGAGCAGTACTTC. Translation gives CASNDGVPHYEQYF.

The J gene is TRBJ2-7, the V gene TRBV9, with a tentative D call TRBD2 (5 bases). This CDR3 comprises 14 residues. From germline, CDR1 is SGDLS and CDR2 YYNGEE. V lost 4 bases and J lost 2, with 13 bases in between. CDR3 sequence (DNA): TGTGCCAGCAGCCCAGCCAGCGGCGCCTACGAGCAGTACTTC. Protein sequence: CASSPASGAYEQYF.

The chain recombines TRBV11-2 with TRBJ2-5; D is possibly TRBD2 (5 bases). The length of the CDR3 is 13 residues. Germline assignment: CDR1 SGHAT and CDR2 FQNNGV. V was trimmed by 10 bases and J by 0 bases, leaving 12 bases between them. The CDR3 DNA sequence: TGTGCCACCAATTCCGGGAACCAAGAGACCCAGTACTTC. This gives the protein CATNSGNQETQYF.

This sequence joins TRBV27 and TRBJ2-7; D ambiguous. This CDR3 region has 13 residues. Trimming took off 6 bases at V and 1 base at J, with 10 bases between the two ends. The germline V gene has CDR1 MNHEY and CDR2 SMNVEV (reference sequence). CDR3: CASRQSGSYEQYV. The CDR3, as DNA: TGTGCCAGCAGGCAATCCGGGTCCTACGAGCAGTACGTC.

CDR3 nucleotide sequence: TGTGCCAGCAACCGGGACAGGGCTTACAATGAGCAGTTCTTC. It encodes CASNRDRAYNEQFF. The chain employs TRBV27 and TRBJ2-1, with 9 bases identical to TRBD1. Looked up from germline, CDR1 is MNHEY and CDR2 is SMNVEV (reference sequence). The CDR3 is 14 residues long. Losses at the gene ends were 7 bases for V and 4 bases for J; bases not matched to a gene: 5.

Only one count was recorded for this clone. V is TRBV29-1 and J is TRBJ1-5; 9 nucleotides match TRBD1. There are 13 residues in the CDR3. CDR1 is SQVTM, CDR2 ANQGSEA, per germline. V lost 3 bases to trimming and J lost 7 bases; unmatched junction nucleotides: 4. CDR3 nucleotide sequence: TGCAGCGTTGAGACAGGGGGAGGCCAGCCCCAGCATTTT. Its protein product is CSVETGGGQPQHF.

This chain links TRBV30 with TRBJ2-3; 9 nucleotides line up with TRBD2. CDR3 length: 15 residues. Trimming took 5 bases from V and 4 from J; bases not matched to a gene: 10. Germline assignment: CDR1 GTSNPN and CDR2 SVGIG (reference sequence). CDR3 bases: TGTGCCTGGGCGGGGAGGGCTAGCGGGGCAGATACGCAGTATTTT. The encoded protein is CAWAGRASGADTQYF.

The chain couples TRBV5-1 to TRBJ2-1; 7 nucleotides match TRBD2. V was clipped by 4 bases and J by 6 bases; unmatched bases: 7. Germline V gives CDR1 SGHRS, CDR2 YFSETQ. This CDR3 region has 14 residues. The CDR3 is CASSLLLASNEQFF. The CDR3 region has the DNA TGCGCCAGCAGCCTTCTACTAGCGTCCAATGAGCAGTTCTTC.

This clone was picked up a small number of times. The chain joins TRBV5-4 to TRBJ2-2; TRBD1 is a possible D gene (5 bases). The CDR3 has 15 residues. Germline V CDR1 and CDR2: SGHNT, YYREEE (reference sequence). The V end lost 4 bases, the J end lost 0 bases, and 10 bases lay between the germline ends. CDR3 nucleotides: TGTGCCAGCAGCCCGACAGTTTCGAACACCGGGGAGCTGTTTTTT. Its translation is CASSPTVSNTGELFF.

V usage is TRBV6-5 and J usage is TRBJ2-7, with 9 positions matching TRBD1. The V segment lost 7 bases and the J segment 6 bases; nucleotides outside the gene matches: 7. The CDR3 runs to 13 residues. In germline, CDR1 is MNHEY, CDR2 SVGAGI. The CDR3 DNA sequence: TGTGCCAGCAAGAGGGACAGGGTGTCCGAGCAGTACGTC. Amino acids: CASKRDRVSEQYV.

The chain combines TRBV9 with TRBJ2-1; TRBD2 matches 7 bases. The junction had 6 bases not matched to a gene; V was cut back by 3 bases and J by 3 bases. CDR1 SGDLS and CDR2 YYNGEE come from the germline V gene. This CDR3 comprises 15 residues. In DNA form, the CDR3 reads TGTGCCAGCAGCGCCAGCGGGGTAGGCTACAATGAGCAGTTCTTC. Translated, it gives CASSASGVGYNEQFF. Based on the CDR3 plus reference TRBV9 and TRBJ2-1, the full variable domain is DSGVTQTPKHLITATGQRVTLRCSPRSGDLSVYWYQQSLDQGLQFLIQYYNGEERAKGNILERFSAQQFPDLHSELNLSSLELGDSALYFCASSASGVGYNEQFFGPGTRLTVL.

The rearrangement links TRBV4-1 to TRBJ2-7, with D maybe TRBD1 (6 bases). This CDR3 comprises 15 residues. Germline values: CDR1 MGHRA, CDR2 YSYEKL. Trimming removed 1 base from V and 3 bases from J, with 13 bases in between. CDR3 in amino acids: CASSQVAGDIYEQYV. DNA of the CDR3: TGCGCCAGCAGCCAAGTTGCCGGGGACATCTACGAGCAGTACGTC.

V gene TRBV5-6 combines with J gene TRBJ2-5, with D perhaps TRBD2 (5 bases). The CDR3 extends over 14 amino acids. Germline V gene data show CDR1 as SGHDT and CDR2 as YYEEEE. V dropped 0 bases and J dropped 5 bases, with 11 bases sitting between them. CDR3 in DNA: TGTGCCAGCAGCTTGGTCGGGGTAGGGGAGACCCAGTACTTC. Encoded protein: CASSLVGVGETQYF.

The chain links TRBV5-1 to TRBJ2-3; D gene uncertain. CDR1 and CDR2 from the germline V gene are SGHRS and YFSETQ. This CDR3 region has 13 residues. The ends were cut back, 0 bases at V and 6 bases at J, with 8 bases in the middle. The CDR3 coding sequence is TGCGCCAGCAGCTTGGACCAGAAGGATACGCAGTATTTT. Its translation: CASSLDQKDTQYF.

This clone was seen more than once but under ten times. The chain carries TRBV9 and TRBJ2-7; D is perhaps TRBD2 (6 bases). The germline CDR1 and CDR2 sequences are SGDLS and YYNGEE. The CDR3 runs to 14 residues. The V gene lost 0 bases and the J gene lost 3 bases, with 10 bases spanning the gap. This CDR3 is CASSVGGVSYEQYF. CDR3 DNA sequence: TGTGCCAGCAGCGTAGGCGGGGTTAGCTACGAGCAGTACTTC.